Each of the 17 T cell receptor beta chains below was sequenced from the same sample in a study of CD8 T cells in ankylosing spondylitis. TCRdb re-called the 5' RACE reads through MiXCR, storing one row per CDR3 protein. Of about 400,000 distinct CDR3 sequences in the sample, roughly 22% were seen once. Sequencing input: blood, either unsorted or a sorted T cell fraction (not recorded which). These receptors were taken from a male donor with ankylosing spondylitis or in good health (not recorded which).

The chain has TRBV19 and TRBJ2-1; TRBD1 is a possible D gene (6 bases). Germline CDR1 LNHDA, CDR2 SQIVND (reference sequence). The germline V and J ends were trimmed by 3 bases and 0 bases, with 12 bases remaining between them. The CDR3 loop spans 16 amino acids. The CDR3 here is CASSISGGSSYNEQFF. The CDR3 DNA is TGTGCCAGTAGTATCTCTGGGGGCTCCTCCTACAATGAGCAGTTCTTC.

DNA of the CDR3: TGTGCCAGCAGTACCGGACAGGGATATTACGAGCAGTACTTC. It encodes CASSTGQGYYEQYF. This rearrangement joins TRBV27 to TRBJ2-7; TRBD1 aligns across 8 bases. The CDR3 runs to 14 residues. Germline V gene sequence: CDR1 MNHEY, CDR2 SMNVEV (reference sequence). The ends lost 5 bases at V and 4 bases at J; junction bases unmatched: 7.

The chain joins TRBV6-1 to TRBJ2-5; 9 positions match TRBD1. The V segment lost 5 bases and the J segment 1 base; nucleotides outside the gene matches: 11. This CDR3 region has 17 residues. Germline CDR1 reads MNHNS; CDR2 reads SASEGT. The CDR3 spells CASSITDRGNLQETQYF. CDR3 bases: TGTGCCAGCAGTATTACGGACAGGGGAAATCTCCAAGAGACCCAGTACTTC.

The DNA for the CDR3 is TGTGCCAGCAGTTTCGGCGGGTTGAATGAGCAGTTCTTC. Translation gives CASSFGGLNEQFF. The chain is built from TRBV12-3 or TRBV12-4 and TRBJ2-1, with D possibly matching TRBD2 (5 bases). Trimming pared 3 bases from V and 7 bases from J, leaving 10 bases between. This CDR3 contains 13 residues.

V gene TRBV28 combines with J gene TRBJ2-7; 7 bases agree with TRBD2. This CDR3 spans 16 amino acids. Germline assignment: CDR1 MDHEN and CDR2 SYDVKM. V trimming: 5 bases; J trimming: 2 bases; junction bases outside the gene matches: 12. CDR3 in DNA: TGTGCCAGCAGTCCGCCTGGGGGGGTCCTAACCTACGAGCAGTACTTC. It encodes CASSPPGGVLTYEQYF.

This clonotype was seen many times. The chain has TRBV7-6 and TRBJ2-1; D remains ambiguous. V was clipped by 1 base and J by 8 bases, with 6 bases between them. The CDR3 extends over 12 amino acids. Germline V gene data show CDR1 as SGHVS and CDR2 as FNYEAQ. CDR3 bases: TGTGCCAGCAGCTTAGAGGGCGATGAGCAGTTCTTC. Its protein is CASSLEGDEQFF. The whole variable domain, remainder taken from reference TRBV7-6 and TRBJ2-1, is GAGVSQSPRYKVTKRGQDVALRCDPISGHVSLYWYRQALGQGPEFLTYFNYEAQQDKSGLPNDRFSAERPEGSISTLTIQRTEQRDSAMYRCASSLEGDEQFFGPGTRLTVL.

Here the CDR3 reads CASSLASGTVDYEQYF. CDR3 nucleotides: TGTGCCAGCAGCTTAGCGTCCGGGACAGTGGACTACGAGCAGTACTTC. The V call is TRBV7-9, the J call TRBJ2-7; TRBD1 agrees at 7 bases. The CDR3 totals 16 residues. V was pared by 0 bases and J by 3 bases, with 8 bases of the junction left unmatched. The germline V gene has CDR1 SEHNR and CDR2 FQNEAQ (reference sequence).

This rearrangement joins TRBV12-3 or TRBV12-4 to TRBJ2-1; no clear D gene. V was cut by 5 bases and J by 4 bases, with 18 bases left in between. This CDR3 comprises 16 residues. The CDR3 reads CASSPHNRPEYNEQFF. The CDR3 region has the DNA TGTGCCAGCAGTCCCCACAACAGACCGGAGTACAATGAGCAGTTCTTC.

This clonotype was detected only a few times. The gene calls are TRBV24-1 and TRBJ2-7; TRBD1 aligns across 9 bases. The CDR3 is made up of 13 amino acids. The V gene's germline CDR1 is KGHDR and CDR2 SFDVKD. The ends lost 4 bases at V and 4 bases at J; junction bases unmatched: 1. The DNA for the CDR3 is TGTGCCACCAGTGAAGGACAGGGGTACGAGCAGTACTTC. It yields the protein CATSEGQGYEQYF.

This clonotype came up many times. The chain carries TRBV18 and TRBJ2-3; D remains unclear. The CDR3 spans 16 residues. The germline V and J ends were trimmed by 1 base and 0 bases, with 11 bases remaining between them. Germline CDR1 reads KGHSH; CDR2 reads LQKENI. The chain's CDR3 is CASSPLSESSTDTQYF. The CDR3 bases are TGTGCCAGCTCACCACTTTCTGAGTCTAGCACAGATACGCAGTATTTT.

This clonotype was found many times. The chain has TRBV12-3 or TRBV12-4 and TRBJ2-7; TRBD2 might be the D (6 bases). Trimming removed 3 bases from V and 4 bases from J, with 13 bases in between. The CDR3 runs to 14 residues. The CDR3 here is CASSFGGSQYEQYF. The CDR3 bases are TGTGCCAGCAGTTTTGGGGGGAGCCAATACGAGCAGTACTTC.

The V and J genes are TRBV3-1 and TRBJ2-1, with TRBD1 as a possible D gene (6 bases). Germline V CDR1 and CDR2: LGHDT, YNNKEL (reference sequence). CDR3 length: 14 residues. V lost 3 bases and J lost 9, with 15 bases in between. The DNA for the CDR3 is TGTGCCAGCAGCCACCCCCCTGGGGGCTTTGAGCAGTTCTTC. It encodes CASSHPPGGFEQFF.

This clonotype was counted a few times. The chain uses TRBV20-1 and TRBJ1-1; no firm D call. Germline V gives CDR1 DFQATT, CDR2 SNEGSKA (reference sequence). CDR3 length: 14 residues. Trimming removed 0 bases from V and 0 bases from J, with 8 bases in between. The CDR3 coding sequence is TGCAGTGCTAGAGATGAGGGCCTGAACACTGAAGCTTTCTTT. It yields the protein CSARDEGLNTEAFF.

This clonotype was seen only a few times. V gene TRBV12-3 or TRBV12-4 combines with J gene TRBJ2-2, with D unresolved. Trimming shortened V by 6 bases and J by 0 bases, and 14 bases separated the two germline ends. This CDR3 has 16 amino acids. The CDR3 DNA is TGTGCCAGCAGACCCCTCGCTGGGACGAACACCGGGGAGCTGTTTTTT. Translating gives CASRPLAGTNTGELFF.

This clonotype occurred a few times. The gene calls are TRBV7-6 and TRBJ1-3; 8 nucleotides match TRBD1. The trim removed 5 bases at V and 1 base at J, leaving 4 bases unmatched. CDR1 and CDR2 from the germline V gene are SGHVS and FNYEAQ. The length of the CDR3 is 15 residues. The CDR3 reads CASSRWTGSGNTIYF. The CDR3 DNA reads TGTGCCAGCAGCCGTTGGACAGGGTCTGGAAACACCATATATTTT.

The chain couples TRBV12-3 or TRBV12-4 to TRBJ2-2; tentative D call: TRBD2 (5 bases). V lost 5 bases and J 3 bases, leaving 7 bases between the germline ends. The length of the CDR3 is 13 residues. CDR3 in amino acids: CASSPDYTGELFF. Written as DNA, the CDR3 is TGTGCCAGCAGTCCGGACTACACCGGGGAGCTGTTTTTT.

The chain uses TRBV28 and TRBJ2-3, with 7 bases lining up with TRBD2. The CDR3 is 15 amino acids. V shed 3 bases, J shed 8 bases, and the junction held 11 bases outside the gene matches. Germline V gene sequence: CDR1 MDHEN, CDR2 SYDVKM. CDR3 sequence reads: CASSLVPSGGGTQYF. Here the CDR3 DNA reads TGTGCCAGCAGTTTGGTCCCTAGCGGAGGAGGTACGCAGTATTTT.